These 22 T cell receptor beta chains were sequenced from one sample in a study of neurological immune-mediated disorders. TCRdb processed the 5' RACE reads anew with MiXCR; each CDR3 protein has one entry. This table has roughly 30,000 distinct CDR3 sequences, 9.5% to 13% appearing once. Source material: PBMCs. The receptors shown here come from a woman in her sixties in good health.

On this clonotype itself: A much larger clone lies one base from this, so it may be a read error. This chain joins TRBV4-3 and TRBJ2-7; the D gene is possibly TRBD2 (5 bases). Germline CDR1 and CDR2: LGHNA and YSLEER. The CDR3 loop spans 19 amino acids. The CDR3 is CASSQGISWRSDPSYKQYF. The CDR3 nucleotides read TGCGCCAGCAGCCAGGGGATCTCATGGAGGTCCGACCCGTCCTACAAGCAGTACTTC.

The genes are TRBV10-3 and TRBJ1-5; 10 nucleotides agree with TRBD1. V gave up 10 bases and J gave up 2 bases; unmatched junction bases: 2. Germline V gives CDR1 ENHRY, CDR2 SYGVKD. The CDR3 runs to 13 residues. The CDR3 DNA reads TGTGCCAGCGGGACAGGGGGCAATCAGCCCCAGCATTTT. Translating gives CASGTGGNQPQHF.

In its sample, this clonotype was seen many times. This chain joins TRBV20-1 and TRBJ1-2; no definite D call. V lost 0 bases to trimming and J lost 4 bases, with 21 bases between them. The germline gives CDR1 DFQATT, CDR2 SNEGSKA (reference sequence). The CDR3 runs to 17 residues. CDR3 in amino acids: CSARERSRRTRGYGYTF. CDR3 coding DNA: TGCAGTGCTAGAGAGCGGTCACGGAGGACTCGAGGCTATGGCTACACCTTC.

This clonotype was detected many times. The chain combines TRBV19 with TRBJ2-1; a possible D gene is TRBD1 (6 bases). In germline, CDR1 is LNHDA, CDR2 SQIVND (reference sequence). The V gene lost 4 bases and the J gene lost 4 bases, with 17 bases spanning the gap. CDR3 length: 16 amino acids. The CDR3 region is CASSRAGTPLYNEQFF. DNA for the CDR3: TGTGCCAGTAGTAGAGCCGGGACACCTCTTTACAATGAGCAGTTCTTC.

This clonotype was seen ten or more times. The CDR3: CASSPLPDALNEQFF. CDR3 coding DNA: TGTGCCAGCTCACCACTTCCCGACGCCCTGAATGAGCAGTTCTTC. The chain couples TRBV18 to TRBJ2-1; D not resolved. The germline CDR1 and CDR2 sequences are KGHSH and LQKENI. V was clipped by 1 base and J by 7 bases, with 14 bases between them. CDR3 length: 15 residues.

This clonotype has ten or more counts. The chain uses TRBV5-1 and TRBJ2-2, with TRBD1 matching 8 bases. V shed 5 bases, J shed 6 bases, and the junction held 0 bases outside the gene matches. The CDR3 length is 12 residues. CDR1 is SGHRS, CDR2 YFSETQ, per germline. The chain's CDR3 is CASRQGAGELFF. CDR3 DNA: TGCGCCAGCAGACAGGGGGCCGGGGAGCTGTTTTTT.

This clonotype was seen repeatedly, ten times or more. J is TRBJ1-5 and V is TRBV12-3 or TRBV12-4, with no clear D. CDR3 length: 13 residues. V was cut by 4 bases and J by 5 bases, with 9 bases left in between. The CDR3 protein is CASSSNSHQPQHF. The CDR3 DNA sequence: TGTGCCAGCAGTTCAAACAGTCATCAGCCCCAGCATTTT.

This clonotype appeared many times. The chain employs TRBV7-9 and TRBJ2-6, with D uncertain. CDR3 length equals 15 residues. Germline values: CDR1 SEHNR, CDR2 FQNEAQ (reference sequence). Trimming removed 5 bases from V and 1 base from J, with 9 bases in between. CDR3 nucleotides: TGTGCCAGCAGCATGACATTTTCTGGGGCCAACGTCCTGACTTTC. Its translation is CASSMTFSGANVLTF. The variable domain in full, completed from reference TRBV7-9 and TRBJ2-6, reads DTGVSQNPRHKITKRGQNVTFRCDPISEHNRLYWYRQTLGQGPEFLTYFQNEAQLEKSRLLSDRFSAERPKGSFSTLEIQRTEQGDSAMYLCASSMTFSGANVLTFGAGSRLTVL.

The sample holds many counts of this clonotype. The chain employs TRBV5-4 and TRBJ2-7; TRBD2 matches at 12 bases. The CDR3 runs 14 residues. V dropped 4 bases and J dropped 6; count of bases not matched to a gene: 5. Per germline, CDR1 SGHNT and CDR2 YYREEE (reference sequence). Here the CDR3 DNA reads TGTGCCAGCAGCCCGCTAGCGGGGGGGCCCGAGCAGTACTTC. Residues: CASSPLAGGPEQYF.

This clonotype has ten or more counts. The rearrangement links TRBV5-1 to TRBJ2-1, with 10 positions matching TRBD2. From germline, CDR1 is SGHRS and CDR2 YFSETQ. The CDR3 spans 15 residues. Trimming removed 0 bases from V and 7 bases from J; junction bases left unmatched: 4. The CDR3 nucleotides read TGCGCCAGCAGCTTGGGGCTAGCGGGGGAAAATGAGCAGTTCTTC. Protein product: CASSLGLAGENEQFF.

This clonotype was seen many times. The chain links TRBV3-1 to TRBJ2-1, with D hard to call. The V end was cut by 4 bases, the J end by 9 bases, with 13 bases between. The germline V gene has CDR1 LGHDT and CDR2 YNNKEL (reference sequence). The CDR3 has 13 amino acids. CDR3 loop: CASSPSTVAEQFF. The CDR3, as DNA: TGTGCCAGCAGCCCGTCGACTGTTGCTGAGCAGTTCTTC.

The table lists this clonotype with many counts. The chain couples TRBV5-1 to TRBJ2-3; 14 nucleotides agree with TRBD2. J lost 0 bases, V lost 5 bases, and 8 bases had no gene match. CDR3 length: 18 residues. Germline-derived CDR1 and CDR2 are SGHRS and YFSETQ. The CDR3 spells CASSSSGTSGGSTDTQYF. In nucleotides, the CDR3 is TGCGCCAGCAGTTCTTCCGGGACTAGCGGGGGAAGCACAGATACGCAGTATTTT.

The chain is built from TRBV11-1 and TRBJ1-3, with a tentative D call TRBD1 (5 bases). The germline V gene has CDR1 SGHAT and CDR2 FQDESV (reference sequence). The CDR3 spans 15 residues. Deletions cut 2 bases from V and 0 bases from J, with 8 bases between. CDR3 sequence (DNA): TGTGCCAGCAGCTTACAGGGTAGCTCTGGAAACACCATATATTTT. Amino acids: CASSLQGSSGNTIYF.

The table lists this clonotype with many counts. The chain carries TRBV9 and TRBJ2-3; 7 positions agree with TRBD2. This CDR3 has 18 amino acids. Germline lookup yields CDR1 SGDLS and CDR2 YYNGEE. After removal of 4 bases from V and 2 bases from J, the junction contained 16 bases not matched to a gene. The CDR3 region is CASSTSLGGSHLTDTQYF. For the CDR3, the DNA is TGTGCCAGCAGCACCTCTCTGGGAGGGTCTCATCTCACAGATACGCAGTATTTT.

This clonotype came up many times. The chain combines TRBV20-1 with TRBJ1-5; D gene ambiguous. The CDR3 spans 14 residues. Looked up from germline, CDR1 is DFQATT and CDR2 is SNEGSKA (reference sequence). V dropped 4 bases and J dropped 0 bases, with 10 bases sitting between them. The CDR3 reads CSAILAYSNQPQHF. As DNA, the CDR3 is TGCAGTGCTATTCTGGCTTATAGCAATCAGCCCCAGCATTTT.

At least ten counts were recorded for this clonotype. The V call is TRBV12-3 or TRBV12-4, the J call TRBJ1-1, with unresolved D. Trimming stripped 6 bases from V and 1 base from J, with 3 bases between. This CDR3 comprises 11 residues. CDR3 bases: TGTGCCAGCAGCCCGAACACTGAAGCTTTCTTT. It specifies CASSPNTEAFF.

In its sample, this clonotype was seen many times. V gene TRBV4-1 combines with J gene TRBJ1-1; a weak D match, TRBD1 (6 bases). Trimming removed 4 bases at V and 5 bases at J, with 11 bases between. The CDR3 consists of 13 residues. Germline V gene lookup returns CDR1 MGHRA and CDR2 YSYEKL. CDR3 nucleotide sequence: TGCGCCAGCAGCCGCCAGGGGAAGACTGAAGCTTTCTTT. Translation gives CASSRQGKTEAFF.

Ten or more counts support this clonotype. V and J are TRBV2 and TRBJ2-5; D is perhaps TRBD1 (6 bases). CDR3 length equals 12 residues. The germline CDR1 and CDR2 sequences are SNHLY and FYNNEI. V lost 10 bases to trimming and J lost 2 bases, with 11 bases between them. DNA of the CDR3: TGTGCCACCGCGACAGGACAAGAGACCCAGTACTTC. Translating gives CATATGQETQYF.

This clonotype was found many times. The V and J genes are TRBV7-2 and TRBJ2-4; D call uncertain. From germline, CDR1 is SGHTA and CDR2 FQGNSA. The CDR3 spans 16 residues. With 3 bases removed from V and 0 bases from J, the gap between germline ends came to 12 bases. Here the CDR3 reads CASSFSRWGAKNIQYF. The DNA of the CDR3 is TGTGCCAGCAGCTTCTCTCGGTGGGGAGCCAAAAACATTCAGTACTTC.

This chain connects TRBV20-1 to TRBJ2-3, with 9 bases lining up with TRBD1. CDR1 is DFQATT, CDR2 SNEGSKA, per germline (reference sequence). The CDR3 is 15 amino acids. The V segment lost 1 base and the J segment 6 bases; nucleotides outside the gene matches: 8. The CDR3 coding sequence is TGCAGTGCTAGAGCGGAGGGACAGGGTTGGGATACGCAGTATTTT. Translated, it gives CSARAEGQGWDTQYF.

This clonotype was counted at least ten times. Written as DNA, the CDR3 is TGTGCCAGCAGCCCAGGCGGGGTGAACACCGGGGAGCTGTTTTTT. This translates into CASSPGGVNTGELFF. The chain uses TRBV7-3 and TRBJ2-2; a possible D gene is TRBD2 (6 bases). CDR3 size: 15 residues. Trimming pared 5 bases from V and 1 base from J, leaving 11 bases between. Per the germline V gene, CDR1 is SGHTA and CDR2 is FQGTGA.

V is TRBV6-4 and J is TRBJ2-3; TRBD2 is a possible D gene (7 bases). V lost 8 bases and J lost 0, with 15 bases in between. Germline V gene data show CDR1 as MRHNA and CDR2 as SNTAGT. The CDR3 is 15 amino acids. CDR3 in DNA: TGTGCCAGCTCCGGGCGGGGGCGAAGCACAGATACGCAGTATTTT. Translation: CASSGRGRSTDTQYF.